Listed below are T cell receptor beta chains from one sample, sequenced in a study of OX40 agonist ivuxolimab in advanced cancers. The repertoire was sequenced with immunoSEQ multiplex PCR; TCRdb's copy has only in-frame clones and lacks some. There are 5,500 to 7,000 clones in the sample; roughly 77% occur only once, and approximately 28% lies in the top ten. This material consisted of CD4+ or CD8+ T cells sorted from blood, taken in a trial of the OX40 agonist ivuxolimab. Every receptor here comes from an adult with an advanced solid tumor such as melanoma, head and neck, liver or kidney cancer. CDR3s include the opening cysteine and the closing phenylalanine or tryptophan. The order of the fields is CDR3 DNA, CDR3 protein, V gene, J gene, clone size, D gene. The D gene is left open where the match is weak. Size is stated for part of the rows, as once, few or many counts, or as a class when the clone is expanded.

CDR3 DNA: TGCAGTGCTAGAGTGGCCACTGAAGCTTTCTTT; CDR3 protein: CSARVATEAFF; V gene: TRBV20-1; J gene: TRBJ1-1; clone size: .; D gene: .
CDR3 DNA: TGTGCCAGCAGCTTGGAGCCTAGCGGCTCCTACGAGCAGTACTTC; CDR3 protein: CASSLEPSGSYEQYF; V gene: TRBV5-6; J gene: TRBJ2-7; clone size: .; D gene: TRBD2
CDR3 DNA: TGTGCCAGCAGGGTTTTGGCGGCTACCCTTTACGAGCAGTACTTC; CDR3 protein: CASRVLAATLYEQYF; V gene: TRBV2; J gene: TRBJ2-7; clone size: .; D gene: .
CDR3 DNA: TGTGCCAGTATGGGGAGGGGTTCGAACACTGAAGCTTTCTTT; CDR3 protein: CASMGRGSNTEAFF; V gene: TRBV19; J gene: TRBJ1-1; clone size: once; D gene: .
CDR3 DNA: TGTGCCAGCAGTCCCGCACTAGCGCTGCACGAGCAGTACTTC; CDR3 protein: CASSPALALHEQYF; V gene: TRBV5-4; J gene: TRBJ2-7; clone size: .; D gene: TRBD2
CDR3 DNA: TGTGCCAGCAGCCCCGGTGGAGGTTGGGAGACCCAGTACTTC; CDR3 protein: CASSPGGGWETQYF; V gene: TRBV4-2; J gene: TRBJ2-5; clone size: once; D gene: .
CDR3 DNA: TGTGCCAGCAGATCGGTTCGATTCACTGAAGCTTTCTTT; CDR3 protein: CASRSVRFTEAFF; V gene: TRBV28; J gene: TRBJ1-1; clone size: .; D gene: .
CDR3 DNA: TGTGCCAGTGGGACTAGCGGGGGTCGCTACAATGAGCAGTTCTTC; CDR3 protein: CASGTSGGRYNEQFF; V gene: TRBV19; J gene: TRBJ2-1; clone size: .; D gene: TRBD2
CDR3 DNA: TGTGCCAGCAGTGAACCAGGGGACAGGGATGACTATGGCTACACCTTC; CDR3 protein: CASSEPGDRDDYGYTF; V gene: TRBV2; J gene: TRBJ1-2; clone size: once; D gene: TRBD1
CDR3 DNA: TGCGCCAGCAGCCAAGTGGTTGGGGGGACGGAGAGTGAGGACACAGATACGCAGTATTTT; CDR3 protein: CASSQVVGGTESEDTDTQYF; V gene: TRBV4-1; J gene: TRBJ2-3; clone size: .; D gene: .
CDR3 DNA: TGCGCCAGCAGTGTGGGTACCTACGAGCAGTACTTC; CDR3 protein: CASSVGTYEQYF; V gene: TRBV10-2; J gene: TRBJ2-7; clone size: .; D gene: .
CDR3 DNA: TGTGCCAGTAGTCCCCCCGGGACAATGAATCAGCCCCAGCATTTT; CDR3 protein: CASSPPGTMNQPQHF; V gene: TRBV19; J gene: TRBJ1-5; clone size: few; D gene: .
CDR3 DNA: TGCAGCGTTGTTTCGAGCGGAGAATACAATGAGCAGTTCTTC; CDR3 protein: CSVVSSGEYNEQFF; V gene: TRBV29-1; J gene: TRBJ2-1; clone size: .; D gene: .
CDR3 DNA: TGTGCCAGCAGCTACGGAACAGGGGTGGCGAGAGCTTTCTTT; CDR3 protein: CASSYGTGVARAFF; V gene: TRBV5-6; J gene: TRBJ1-1; clone size: .; D gene: TRBD1
CDR3 DNA: TGTGCCAGCATTACCGGGACTACCGGGGAGCTGTTTTTT; CDR3 protein: CASITGTTGELFF; V gene: TRBV6-1; J gene: TRBJ2-2; clone size: .; D gene: .
CDR3 DNA: TGTGCCAGCAGTTTATTCGGCGGGGAGCTGTTTTTT; CDR3 protein: CASSLFGGELFF; V gene: TRBV28; J gene: TRBJ2-2; clone size: .; D gene: .
CDR3 DNA: TGCGCCAGCAGCCAAGGGTTTGGTCAGCCCCAGCATTTT; CDR3 protein: CASSQGFGQPQHF; V gene: TRBV4-1; J gene: TRBJ1-5; clone size: .; D gene: .
CDR3 DNA: TGCGCCAGCAGCCTGACGACCGGGACAGCGAACACTGAAGCTTTCTTT; CDR3 protein: CASSLTTGTANTEAFF; V gene: TRBV5-1; J gene: TRBJ1-1; clone size: .; D gene: TRBD1
CDR3 DNA: TGTGCCTGGAGTGTTGGGGGGCTCAGTGAAGCTTTCTTT; CDR3 protein: CAWSVGGLSEAFF; V gene: TRBV30; J gene: TRBJ1-1; clone size: .; D gene: .
CDR3 DNA: TGTGCCAGCAGTCCCTTCTTGGGGAGCGGATCCTCTATTATGGAGACCCAGTACTTC; CDR3 protein: CASSPFLGSGSSIMETQYF; V gene: TRBV28; J gene: TRBJ2-5; clone size: .; D gene: .
CDR3 DNA: TGTGCCAGCAGTTCTATGGTGGCTAGCGGGAGGGCCGGGGGAGGTGAGACCCAGTACTTC; CDR3 protein: CASSSMVASGRAGGGETQYF; V gene: TRBV28; J gene: TRBJ2-5; clone size: .; D gene: TRBD2
CDR3 DNA: TGTGCCAGCAGCTTGGAGGTACAGGGGATCACCGGGGAGCTGTTTTTT; CDR3 protein: CASSLEVQGITGELFF; V gene: TRBV5-6; J gene: TRBJ2-2; clone size: .; D gene: TRBD1
CDR3 DNA: TGTGCCAGCAGTTACGTTCGGGGCTCTGAAGCTTTCTTT; CDR3 protein: CASSYVRGSEAFF; V gene: TRBV6-5; J gene: TRBJ1-1; clone size: .; D gene: .
CDR3 DNA: TGCGCCAGCAGCCAAGATAGCTGGAGCACTGAAGCTTTCTTT; CDR3 protein: CASSQDSWSTEAFF; V gene: TRBV4-3; J gene: TRBJ1-1; clone size: .; D gene: .
CDR3 DNA: TGTGCCAGCAGCTTAGAGGCAGGGGTGCTCACAGATACGCAGTATTTT; CDR3 protein: CASSLEAGVLTDTQYF; V gene: TRBV7-8; J gene: TRBJ2-3; clone size: once; D gene: .
CDR3 DNA: TGCGCCAGCAGTCAAATACCTTATCGGCCCTGGGCCAAAAACATTCAGTACTTC; CDR3 protein: CASSQIPYRPWAKNIQYF; V gene: TRBV23-1; J gene: TRBJ2-4; clone size: .; D gene: .
CDR3 DNA: TGTGCCAGCAGTCTAGGGGCGGGAATTACCTTGGGCACAGATACGCAGTATTTT; CDR3 protein: CASSLGAGITLGTDTQYF; V gene: TRBV2; J gene: TRBJ2-3; clone size: .; D gene: .
CDR3 DNA: TGTGCCAGCAGTTATACTGCAGGGGCGAAAGATACGCAGTATTTT; CDR3 protein: CASSYTAGAKDTQYF; V gene: TRBV6-5; J gene: TRBJ2-3; clone size: .; D gene: .
CDR3 DNA: TGTGCCTGGAGTGTACCTAGCGGGAGGGTGAATGAGCAGTTCTTC; CDR3 protein: CAWSVPSGRVNEQFF; V gene: TRBV30; J gene: TRBJ2-1; clone size: .; D gene: TRBD2
CDR3 DNA: TGTGCCAGCAGCTTAGTAGGTACGTCTGAAGCTTTCTTT; CDR3 protein: CASSLVGTSEAFF; V gene: TRBV13; J gene: TRBJ1-1; clone size: .; D gene: .
CDR3 DNA: TGTGCCAGCAGGAGGGGACTAGCGGGAGGATCCTACAATGAGCAGTTCTTC; CDR3 protein: CASRRGLAGGSYNEQFF; V gene: TRBV2; J gene: TRBJ2-1; clone size: .; D gene: TRBD2
CDR3 DNA: TGTGCCAGCAGGTCTAGGACAGGGCACGATGAAAAACTGTTTTTT; CDR3 protein: CASRSRTGHDEKLFF; V gene: TRBV27; J gene: TRBJ1-4; clone size: .; D gene: TRBD1